The T cell receptor (beta chain) under discussion was sequenced for a study of cytomegalovirus exposure and HLA in healthy donors. Study-wide points: High specificity and sensitivity for cytomegalovirus status were reported for the classifier. Three CMV-associated chains proved CMV antigen-specific in vitro.

About this clone itself: What it binds is unknown.

V lost 5 bases and J 3 bases, leaving 14 bases between the germline ends. Germline values: CDR1 SGHTA, CDR2 FQGNSA. This CDR3 is built from 14 residues. TCRdb's copy holds only in-frame clones and misses some; the assay was immunoSEQ multiplex PCR. Here the sample spans approximately 190,000 clones, 70% to 85% being singletons. Sequencing used PBMCs. The clonotype comes from a woman under 40 in good health and CMV-seropositive. This rearrangement joins TRBV7-2 to TRBJ2-7, with D perhaps matching TRBD2 (7 bases). The CDR3 bases are TGTGCCAGCAGCGCCGGGGGGCCGGGCTACGAGCAGTACTTC. Its translation: CASSAGGPGYEQYF. Looking up the rest from reference TRBV7-2 and TRBJ2-7 gives the full variable domain: GAGVSQSPSNKVTEKGKDVELRCDPISGHTALYWYRQSLGQGLEFLIYFQGNSAPDKSGLPSDRFSAERTGGSVSTLTIQRTQQEDSAVYLCASSAGGPGYEQYFGPGTRLTVT.